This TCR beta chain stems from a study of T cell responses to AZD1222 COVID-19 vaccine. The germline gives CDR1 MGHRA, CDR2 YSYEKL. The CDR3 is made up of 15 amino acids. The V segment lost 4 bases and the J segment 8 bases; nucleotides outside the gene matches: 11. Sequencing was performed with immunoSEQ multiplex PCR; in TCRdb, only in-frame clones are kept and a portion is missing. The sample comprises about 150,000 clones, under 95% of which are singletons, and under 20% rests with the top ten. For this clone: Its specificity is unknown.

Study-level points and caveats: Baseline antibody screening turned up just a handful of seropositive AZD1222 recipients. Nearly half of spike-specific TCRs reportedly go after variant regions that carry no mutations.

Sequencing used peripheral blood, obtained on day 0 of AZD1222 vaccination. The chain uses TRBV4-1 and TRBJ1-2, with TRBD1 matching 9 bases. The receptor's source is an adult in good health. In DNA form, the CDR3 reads TGCGCCAGCAGCCCTCCTGCGGGGACAGGGTTCGGCTACACCTTC. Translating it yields CASSPPAGTGFGYTF.